This TCR beta chain was obtained from a study of blood T cells in healthy people across ages. Broader study findings: Because donor CMV status was unknown, expanded clonotype changes were possibly confounded. Diversity was estimated from one million T cells, and these estimates were considered underestimates.

This clonotype was observed many times. The antigen is undetermined. At one of its ends the junction is not consistent with the germline gene, which may arise from a read error. CDR1 is SEHNR, CDR2 FQNEAQ, per germline (reference sequence). This CDR3 region has 15 residues. A second PCR of 7 to 11 cycles used a sample-barcoded 5' primer and a J-beta primer mix. The template-switch adaptor was a 5' adaptor with 12 random nucleotides. It tagged each cDNA molecule. TCRdb ran MiXCR on the 5' RACE reads and lists one entry per CDR3 protein. The data show approximately 730,000 distinct CDR3 sequences, about 42% seen once. Each donor supplied approximately 10 milliliters of peripheral blood.

The sequence came from a woman between 55 and 75 years old in good health. The rearrangement links TRBV7-9 to TRBJ2-3, with 12 bases matching TRBD2. The sequencing sample was made of blood. The CDR3 reads CASSLAGGNTDTQYF. Here the CDR3 DNA reads TGTGCCAGCAGCCTAGCGGGGGGGAATACAGATACGCAGTATTTT.